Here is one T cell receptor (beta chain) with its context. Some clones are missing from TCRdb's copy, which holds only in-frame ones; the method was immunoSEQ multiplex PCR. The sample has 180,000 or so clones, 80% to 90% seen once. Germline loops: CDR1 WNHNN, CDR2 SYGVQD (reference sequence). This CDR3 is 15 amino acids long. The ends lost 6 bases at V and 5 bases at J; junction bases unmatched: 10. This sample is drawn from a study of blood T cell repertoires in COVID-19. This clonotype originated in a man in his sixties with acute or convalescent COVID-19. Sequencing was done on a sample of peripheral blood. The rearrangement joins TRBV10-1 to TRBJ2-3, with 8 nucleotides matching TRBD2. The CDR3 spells CASSGGLAGQDTQYF. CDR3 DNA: TGCGCCAGCAGCGGAGGCCTAGCGGGTCAAGATACGCAGTATTTT.